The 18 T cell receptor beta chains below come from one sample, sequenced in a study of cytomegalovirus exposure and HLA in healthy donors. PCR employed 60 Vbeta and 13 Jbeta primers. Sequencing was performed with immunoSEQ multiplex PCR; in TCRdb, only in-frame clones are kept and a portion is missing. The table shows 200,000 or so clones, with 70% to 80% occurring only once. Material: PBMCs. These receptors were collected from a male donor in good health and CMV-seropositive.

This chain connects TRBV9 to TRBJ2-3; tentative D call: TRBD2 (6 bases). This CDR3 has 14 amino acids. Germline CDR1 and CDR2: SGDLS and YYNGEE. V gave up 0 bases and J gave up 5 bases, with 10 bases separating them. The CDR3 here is CASSVELARDTQYF. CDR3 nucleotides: TGTGCCAGCAGCGTAGAACTAGCCAGAGATACGCAGTATTTT.

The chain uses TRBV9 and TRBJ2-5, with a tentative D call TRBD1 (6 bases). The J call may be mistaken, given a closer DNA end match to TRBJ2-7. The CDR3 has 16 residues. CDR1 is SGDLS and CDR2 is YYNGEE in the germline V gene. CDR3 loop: CASSVAGPRGNGEQYF. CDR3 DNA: TGTGCCAGCAGCGTCGCTGGCCCCAGGGGAAATGGCGAGCAGTACTTC.

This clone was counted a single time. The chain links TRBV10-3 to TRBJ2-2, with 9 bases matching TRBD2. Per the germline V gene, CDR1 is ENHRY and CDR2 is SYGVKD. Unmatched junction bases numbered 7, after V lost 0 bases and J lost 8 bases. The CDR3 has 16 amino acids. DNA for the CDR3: TGTGCCATCAGTGAGTCGTCTAGCGGGATAGGTGGGGAGCTGTTTTTT. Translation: CAISESSSGIGGELFF.

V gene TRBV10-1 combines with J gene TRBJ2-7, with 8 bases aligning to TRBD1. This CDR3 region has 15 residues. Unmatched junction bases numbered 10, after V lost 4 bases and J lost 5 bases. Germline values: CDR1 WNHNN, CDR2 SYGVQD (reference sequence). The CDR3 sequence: CASSGTNRGINEQYF. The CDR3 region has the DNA TGCGCCAGCAGTGGAACGAACAGGGGGATTAACGAGCAGTACTTC.

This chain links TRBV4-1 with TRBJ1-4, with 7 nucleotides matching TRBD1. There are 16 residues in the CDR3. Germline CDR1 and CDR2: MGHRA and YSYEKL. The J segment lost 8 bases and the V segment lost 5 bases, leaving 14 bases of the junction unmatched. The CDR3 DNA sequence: TGCGCCAGCAGCTCAGTGGTAGGGACAGCTGTGGAAAAACTGTTTTTT. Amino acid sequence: CASSSVVGTAVEKLFF.

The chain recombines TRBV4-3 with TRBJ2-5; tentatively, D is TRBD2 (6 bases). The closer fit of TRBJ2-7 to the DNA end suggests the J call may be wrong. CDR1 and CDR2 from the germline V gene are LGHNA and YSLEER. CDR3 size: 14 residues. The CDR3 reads CASSQGGVVDEQYF. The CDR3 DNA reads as TGCGCCAGCAGCCAAGGGGGGGTAGTGGACGAGCAGTACTTC.

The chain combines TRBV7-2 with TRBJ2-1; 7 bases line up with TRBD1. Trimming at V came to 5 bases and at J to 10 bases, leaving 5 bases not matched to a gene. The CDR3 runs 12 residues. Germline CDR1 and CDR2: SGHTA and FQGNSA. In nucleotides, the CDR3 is TGTGCCAGCAGCACTACAGGGGTAGAGCAGTTCTTC. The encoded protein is CASSTTGVEQFF.

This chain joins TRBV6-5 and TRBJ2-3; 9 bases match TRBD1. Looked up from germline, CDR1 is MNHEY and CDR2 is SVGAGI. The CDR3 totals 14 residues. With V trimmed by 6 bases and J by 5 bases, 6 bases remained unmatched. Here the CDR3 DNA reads TGTGCCAGCAGCCAAGGGGACAGGGTAGATACGCAGTATTTT. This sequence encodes CASSQGDRVDTQYF.

CDR3 protein: CASSPGSYTEAFF. For the CDR3, the DNA is TGTGCCAGCAGCCCTGGCTCGTACACTGAAGCTTTCTTT. The J gene is TRBJ1-1, the V gene TRBV5-4; the D is unclear. V dropped 4 bases and J dropped 3 bases, with 10 bases sitting between them. The CDR3 sequence is 13 residues long. CDR1 is SGHNT, CDR2 YYREEE, per germline (reference sequence). The whole variable domain, filled in from reference TRBV5-4 and TRBJ1-1, reads ETGVTQSPTHLIKTRGQQVTLRCSSQSGHNTVSWYQQALGQGPQFIFQYYREEENGRGNFPPRFSGLQFPNYSSELNVNALELDDSALYLCASSPGSYTEAFFGQGTRLTVV.

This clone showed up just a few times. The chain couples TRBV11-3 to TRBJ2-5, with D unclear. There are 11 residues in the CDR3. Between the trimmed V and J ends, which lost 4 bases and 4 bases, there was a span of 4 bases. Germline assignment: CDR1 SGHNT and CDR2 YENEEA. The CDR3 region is CASSSGETQYF. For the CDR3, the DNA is TGTGCCAGCAGCTCAGGAGAGACCCAGTACTTC.

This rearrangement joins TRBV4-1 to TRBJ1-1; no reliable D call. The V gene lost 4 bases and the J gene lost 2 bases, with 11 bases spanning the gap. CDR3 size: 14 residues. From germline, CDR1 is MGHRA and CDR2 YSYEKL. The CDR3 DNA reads TGCGCCAGCAGCCGCACCGGGTCCAACACTGAAGCTTTCTTT. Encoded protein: CASSRTGSNTEAFF.

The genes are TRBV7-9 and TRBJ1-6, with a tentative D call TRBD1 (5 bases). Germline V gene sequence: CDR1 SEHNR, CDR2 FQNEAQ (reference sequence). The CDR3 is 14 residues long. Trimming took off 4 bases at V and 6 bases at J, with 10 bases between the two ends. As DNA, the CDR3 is TGTGCCAGCAGCTCTCCTGGGGCTAATTCACCCCTCCACTTT. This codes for CASSSPGANSPLHF.

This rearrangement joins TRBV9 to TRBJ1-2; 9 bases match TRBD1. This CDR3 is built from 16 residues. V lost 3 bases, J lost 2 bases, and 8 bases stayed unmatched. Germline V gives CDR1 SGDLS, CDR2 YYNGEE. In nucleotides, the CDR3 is TGTGCCAGCAGCGGTTCGGGACAGGGATCGAACTATGGCTACACCTTC. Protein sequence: CASSGSGQGSNYGYTF.

In nucleotides, the CDR3 is TGTGCCAGCAGCCACAGGGACCCCTCCACTGAAGCTTTCTTT. The encoded protein is CASSHRDPSTEAFF. The V call is TRBV9, the J call TRBJ1-1, with D tentatively TRBD1 (6 bases). Germline-derived CDR1 and CDR2 are SGDLS and YYNGEE. The germline V and J ends were trimmed by 4 bases and 4 bases, with 14 bases remaining between them. This CDR3 is built from 14 residues.

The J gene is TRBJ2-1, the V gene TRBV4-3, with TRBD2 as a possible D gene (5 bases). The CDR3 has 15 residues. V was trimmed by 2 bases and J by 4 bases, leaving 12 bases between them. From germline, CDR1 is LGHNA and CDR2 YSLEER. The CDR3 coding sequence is TGCGCCAGCAGCCAATCGGGGAATAGTTACAATGAGCAGTTCTTC. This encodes CASSQSGNSYNEQFF.

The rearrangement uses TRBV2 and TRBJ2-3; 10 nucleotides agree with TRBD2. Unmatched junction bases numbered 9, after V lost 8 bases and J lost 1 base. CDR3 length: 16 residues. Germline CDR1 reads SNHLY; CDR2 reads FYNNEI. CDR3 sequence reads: CASGSTSGTRTDTQYF. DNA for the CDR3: TGTGCCAGCGGGTCAACTAGCGGGACCCGCACAGATACGCAGTATTTT.

CDR3 region: CASKGGVSGTLSSYNEQFF. The CDR3 coding sequence is TGTGCCAGCAAAGGAGGCGTTAGCGGGACCCTGAGCTCCTACAATGAGCAGTTCTTC. The chain links TRBV2 to TRBJ2-1; 8 nucleotides align to TRBD2. Germline V lookup: CDR1 SNHLY, CDR2 FYNNEI. This CDR3 comprises 19 residues. The J segment lost 0 bases and the V segment lost 7 bases, leaving 17 bases of the junction unmatched.

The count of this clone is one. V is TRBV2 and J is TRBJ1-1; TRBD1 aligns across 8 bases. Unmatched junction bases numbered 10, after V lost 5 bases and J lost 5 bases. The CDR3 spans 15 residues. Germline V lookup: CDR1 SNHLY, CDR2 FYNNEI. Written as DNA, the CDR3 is TGTGCCAGCAGTCTTTTAGCAGGGGGCACAACTGAAGCTTTCTTT. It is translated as CASSLLAGGTTEAFF.